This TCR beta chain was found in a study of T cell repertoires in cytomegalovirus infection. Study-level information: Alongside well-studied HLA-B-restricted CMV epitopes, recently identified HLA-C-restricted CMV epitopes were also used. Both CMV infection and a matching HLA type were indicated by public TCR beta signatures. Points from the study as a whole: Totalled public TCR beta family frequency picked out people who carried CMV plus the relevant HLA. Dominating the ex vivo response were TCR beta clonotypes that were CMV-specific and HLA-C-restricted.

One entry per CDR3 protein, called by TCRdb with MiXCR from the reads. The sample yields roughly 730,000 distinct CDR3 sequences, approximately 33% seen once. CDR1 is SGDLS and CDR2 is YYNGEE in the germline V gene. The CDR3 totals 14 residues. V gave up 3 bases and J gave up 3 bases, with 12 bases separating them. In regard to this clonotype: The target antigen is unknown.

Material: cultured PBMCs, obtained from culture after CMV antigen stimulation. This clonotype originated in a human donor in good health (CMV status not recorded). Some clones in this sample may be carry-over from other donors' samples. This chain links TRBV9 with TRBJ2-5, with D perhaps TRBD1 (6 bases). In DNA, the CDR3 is TGTGCCAGCAGCGGGGGGCCGTTAAAAGAGACCCAGTACTTC. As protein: CASSGGPLKETQYF.